The sequence of this TCR beta chain was determined in a study of identical twins. In this sample, this clonotype turned up once. CDR1 MNHNS and CDR2 SASEGT come from the germline V gene. The CDR3 contains 16 residues. V shed 7 bases and J 1 base; nucleotides not matched to a gene: 10. TCRdb reprocessed the 5' RACE reads with MiXCR, giving one entry per CDR3 protein. Here the sample spans 450,000 or so distinct CDR3 sequences, roughly 24% being singletons. Another study also made use of these data, one on T cells expressing NK-cell markers. This second report adds: According to the study, TCR beta repertoires originated from sorted CD3+CD56+NKG2C+, CD3+CD56+NKG2C- and CD3+CD56-NKG2C+ T cells. No clear determination of HCMV specificity was made for expanded NKG2C+ T cell clones.

Sample: CD4+ T cells sorted from blood. The source of this sequence is a woman in her late teens or twenties in good health. The chain couples TRBV6-1 to TRBJ2-1; 7 nucleotides agree with TRBD1. Here the CDR3 reads CASKRSGTASYNEQFF. In DNA form, the CDR3 reads TGTGCCAGCAAAAGGTCCGGGACAGCGTCCTACAATGAGCAGTTCTTC.